This TCR beta chain was retrieved from a study of regulatory T cells in long-lasting Graves disease. There are a few counts of this clonotype. Arm-PCR of CDR3 regions with iRepertoire HTBI primers generated TCR beta libraries. MiXCR was run by TCRdb on the multiplex PCR reads, yielding one entry per CDR3 protein. The table lists over 200,000 distinct CDR3 sequences, approximately 20% of them singletons, with 22% in the top ten. Germline assignment: CDR1 WNHNN and CDR2 SYGVQD (reference sequence). V was clipped by 2 bases and J by 9 bases, with 23 bases between them. The CDR3 spans 17 residues. Time point given: newly diagnosed GD, antithyroid drugs for less than 3 months. Construction of the TCR library relied on RNA isolated from PBMCs.

The sequence was obtained from a female donor with Graves disease. The chain has TRBV10-1 and TRBJ2-1; tentatively, D is TRBD2 (5 bases). Sequences were derived from peripheral blood mononuclear cells (PBMCs), sampled at new diagnosis, from a patient treated with antithyroid drugs. CDR3 sequence reads: CASSERPSRWPGGEQFF. For the CDR3, the DNA is TGCGCCAGCAGTGAGAGGCCTAGCAGGTGGCCTGGTGGTGAGCAGTTCTTC.